Presented here are 26 T cell receptor beta chains from one specimen sequenced in a study of cytomegalovirus exposure and HLA in healthy donors. PCR was performed using 60 Vbeta and 13 Jbeta primers. Measured with immunoSEQ multiplex PCR; TCRdb has only the in-frame clones, and not every one. The data show about 150,000 clones, roughly 70% seen once. Sequencing used PBMCs. The source of these receptors is a man aged 25 to 45 in good health and CMV-seronegative.

The V and J genes are TRBV18 and TRBJ1-1; no clear D. Trimming removed 3 bases at V and 2 bases at J, with 10 bases between. Per the germline V gene, CDR1 is KGHSH and CDR2 is LQKENI. This CDR3 is 14 amino acids long. The chain's CDR3 is CASSPTDYNTEAFF. CDR3 coding DNA: TGTGCCAGCTCACCCACTGACTACAACACTGAAGCTTTCTTT.

This clone was seen a few times. This chain's CDR3 is CASSLTSGHLPGELFF. The CDR3 DNA reads as TGTGCCAGCAGCCTAACTAGCGGCCATCTCCCCGGGGAGCTGTTTTTT. The chain links TRBV7-6 to TRBJ2-2, with TRBD2 identical over 8 bases. The CDR3 contains 16 residues. Per germline, CDR1 SGHVS and CDR2 FNYEAQ. Trimming at V came to 5 bases and at J to 6 bases, leaving 11 bases not matched to a gene.

The chain links TRBV7-3 to TRBJ2-7; possible D gene TRBD1, 6 bases. This CDR3 region has 14 residues. Deletions cut 1 base from V and 4 bases from J, with 11 bases between. The germline V gene has CDR1 SGHTA and CDR2 FQGTGA. CDR3 protein: CASSLSQGTYEQYF. The CDR3 DNA reads as TGTGCCAGCAGCTTAAGCCAGGGGACGTACGAGCAGTACTTC.

The V gene is TRBV18, the J gene TRBJ1-6, with D possibly matching TRBD1 (5 bases). V lost 2 bases and J 9 bases, leaving 11 bases between the germline ends. Germline V CDR1 and CDR2: KGHSH, LQKENI. CDR3 size: 14 residues. The CDR3 loop reads CASSPEGQGSPLHF. CDR3 in DNA: TGTGCCAGCTCACCAGAAGGGCAGGGTTCACCCCTCCACTTT. Based on the CDR3 plus reference TRBV18 and TRBJ1-6, the full variable domain is NAGVMQNPRHLVRRRGQEARLRCSPMKGHSHVYWYRQLPEEGLKFMVYLQKENIIDESGMPKERFSAEFPKEGPSILRIQQVVRGDSAAYFCASSPEGQGSPLHFGNGTRLTVT.

This sequence joins TRBV18 and TRBJ2-1; no clear D gene. The CDR3 covers 12 residues. Germline V lookup: CDR1 KGHSH, CDR2 LQKENI. Trimming took 3 bases from V and 7 from J, leaving 7 bases between them. This CDR3 reads CASSPERNEQFF. DNA of the CDR3: TGTGCCAGCTCACCGGAGAGGAATGAGCAGTTCTTC.

This clone was picked up one time. The chain recombines TRBV6-1 with TRBJ2-7; weak D call: TRBD2 (6 bases). The V gene lost 6 bases and the J gene lost 0 bases, with 12 bases spanning the gap. This CDR3 is built from 14 residues. Germline values: CDR1 MNHNS, CDR2 SASEGT. CDR3 in DNA: TGTGCCAGCAGATACGGGACTCTCTCCTACGAGCAGTACTTC. Translated: CASRYGTLSYEQYF.

The sample holds a few counts of this clone. The rearrangement uses TRBV4-1 and TRBJ1-6, with 7 positions matching TRBD1. The CDR3 covers 16 residues. Germline V gene lookup returns CDR1 MGHRA and CDR2 YSYEKL. With V trimmed by 6 bases and J by 4 bases, 9 bases remained unmatched. The CDR3 protein is CASRSPGDSYNSPLHF. In nucleotides, the CDR3 is TGCGCCAGCAGATCACCAGGGGACAGTTATAATTCACCCCTCCACTTT.

The gene calls are TRBV18 and TRBJ1-1; D is possibly TRBD1 (5 bases). Trimming took 3 bases from V and 0 from J, leaving 17 bases between them. Germline V lookup: CDR1 KGHSH, CDR2 LQKENI. CDR3 length: 17 residues. The CDR3 spells CASSPLTGEGLNTEAFF. The DNA of the CDR3 is TGTGCCAGCTCACCGCTGACCGGGGAGGGGTTGAACACTGAAGCTTTCTTT. Together with reference TRBV18 and TRBJ1-1, the CDR3 gives the full variable domain: NAGVMQNPRHLVRRRGQEARLRCSPMKGHSHVYWYRQLPEEGLKFMVYLQKENIIDESGMPKERFSAEFPKEGPSILRIQQVVRGDSAAYFCASSPLTGEGLNTEAFFGQGTRLTVV.

The sample holds a few counts of this clone. The chain uses TRBV9 and TRBJ2-7; 12 bases align to TRBD2. The CDR3 has 15 residues. Per the germline V gene, CDR1 is SGDLS and CDR2 is YYNGEE. The J segment lost 2 bases and the V segment lost 4 bases, leaving 4 bases of the junction unmatched. CDR3 DNA sequence: TGTGCCAGCAGCAAGACTAGCGGGAGAACCTACGAGCAGTACTTC. Residues: CASSKTSGRTYEQYF.

The rearrangement links TRBV29-1 to TRBJ1-2; a weak D match, TRBD1 (5 bases). V was pared by 3 bases and J by 1 base, with 18 bases between. This CDR3 contains 16 residues. Germline V lookup: CDR1 SQVTM, CDR2 ANQGSEA. CDR3 loop: CSVETSLQAFNYGYTF. The CDR3 coding sequence is TGCAGCGTTGAGACCTCCTTACAGGCCTTTAACTATGGCTACACCTTC.

The rearrangement uses TRBV15 and TRBJ2-5; D remains ambiguous. The CDR3 runs 13 residues. Trimming stripped 0 bases from V and 7 bases from J, with 9 bases between. Germline V lookup: CDR1 LNHNV, CDR2 YYDKDF (reference sequence). CDR3 protein: CATSREPLRTQYF. The CDR3 nucleotides read TGTGCCACCAGCAGAGAACCCCTACGGACCCAGTACTTC. The full variable domain, rest sourced from reference TRBV15 and TRBJ2-5, is DAMVIQNPRYQVTQFGKPVTLSCSQTLNHNVMYWYQQKSSQAPKLLFHYYDKDFNNEADTPDNFQSRRPNTSFCFLDIRSPGLGDTAMYLCATSREPLRTQYFGPGTRLLVL.

There are many counts of this clone. This chain uses TRBV5-1 with TRBJ2-5; TRBD1 matches at 7 bases. The trim removed 2 bases at V and 2 bases at J, leaving 6 bases unmatched. Germline V gene sequence: CDR1 SGHRS, CDR2 YFSETQ. There are 15 residues in the CDR3. The CDR3, as DNA: TGCGCCAGCAGCTTTGGGGGACAGAATCAAGAGACCCAGTACTTC. Translation gives CASSFGGQNQETQYF. Complete variable domain (other parts from reference TRBV5-1 and TRBJ2-5): KAGVTQTPRYLIKTRGQQVTLSCSPISGHRSVSWYQQTPGQGLQFLFEYFSETQRNKGNFPGRFSGRQFSNSRSEMNVSTLELGDSALYLCASSFGGQNQETQYFGPGTRLLVL.

This clone was seen only a few times. The rearrangement links TRBV5-1 to TRBJ2-1; 16 nucleotides line up with TRBD2. The CDR3 has 18 amino acids. The ends lost 4 bases at V and 2 bases at J; junction bases unmatched: 6. CDR1 is SGHRS, CDR2 YFSETQ, per germline. CDR3 nucleotide sequence: TGCGCCAGCAGCCTGGGACTAGCGGGAGGGCACCCCTACAATGAGCAGTTCTTC. Amino acids: CASSLGLAGGHPYNEQFF.

The J gene is TRBJ1-2, the V gene TRBV19; the D is unclear. The CDR3 contains 14 residues. Germline V CDR1 and CDR2: LNHDA, SQIVND (reference sequence). Trimming took off 7 bases at V and 4 bases at J, with 16 bases between the two ends. The CDR3 region has the DNA TGTGCCAGTACCCCAAACCCGCAGTCCTATGGCTACACCTTC. This translates into CASTPNPQSYGYTF.

A single count supports this clone. CDR3 coding DNA: TGCGCCTCCCAGCGGGTCGCGGGCGGGAGTCGAACGGCCGGGGAGCTGTTTTTT. It translates to CASQRVAGGSRTAGELFF. J is TRBJ2-2 and V is TRBV5-1, with 7 bases that match TRBD2. The germline V gene encodes CDR1 SGHRS and CDR2 YFSETQ. V shed 10 bases and J 6 bases; nucleotides not matched to a gene: 24. The length of the CDR3 is 18 residues.

The chain joins TRBV5-6 to TRBJ2-7; maybe TRBD1 (5 bases). V lost 0 bases, J lost 1 base, and 14 bases lay in between. The CDR3 runs 16 residues. Germline lookup yields CDR1 SGHDT and CDR2 YYEEEE. The CDR3 sequence: CASSLGTTGGSYEQYF. The CDR3 coding sequence is TGTGCCAGCAGCTTGGGGACAACCGGTGGGTCCTACGAGCAGTACTTC.

This chain uses TRBV28 with TRBJ2-7; D perhaps matches TRBD2 (6 bases). V was cut by 6 bases and J by 3 bases, with 12 bases left in between. Germline assignment: CDR1 MDHEN and CDR2 SYDVKM. CDR3 size: 13 residues. Here the CDR3 DNA reads TGTGCCAGCAGGTCTCCCGGGGGCTACGAGCAGTACTTC. It yields the protein CASRSPGGYEQYF. Supplemented by reference TRBV28 and TRBJ2-7, the full variable domain reads DVKVTQSSRYLVKRTGEKVFLECVQDMDHENMFWYRQDPGLGLRLIYFSYDVKMKEKGDIPEGYSVSREKKERFSLILESASTNQTSMYLCASRSPGGYEQYFGPGTRLTVT.

The V gene is TRBV7-6, the J gene TRBJ1-4; TRBD1 might be the D (5 bases). The CDR3 runs 13 residues. The V and J ends lost 2 bases and 8 bases respectively, with 9 bases between them. Per germline, CDR1 SGHVS and CDR2 FNYEAQ. CDR3 coding DNA: TGTGCCAGCAGCTTATCTCGACAGGAAAAACTGTTTTTT. Its protein product is CASSLSRQEKLFF. Together with reference TRBV7-6 and TRBJ1-4, the CDR3 gives the full variable domain: GAGVSQSPRYKVTKRGQDVALRCDPISGHVSLYWYRQALGQGPEFLTYFNYEAQQDKSGLPNDRFSAERPEGSISTLTIQRTEQRDSAMYRCASSLSRQEKLFFGSGTQLSVL.

J is TRBJ2-3 and V is TRBV9; D perhaps matches TRBD1 (6 bases). Germline CDR1 SGDLS, CDR2 YYNGEE. Trimming removed 1 base from V and 2 bases from J, with 11 bases in between. The CDR3 runs to 15 residues. This CDR3 reads CASSVQSGDTDTQYF. CDR3 coding DNA: TGTGCCAGCAGCGTACAATCAGGGGACACAGATACGCAGTATTTT. The full variable domain, completed using reference TRBV9 and TRBJ2-3, is DSGVTQTPKHLITATGQRVTLRCSPRSGDLSVYWYQQSLDQGLQFLIQYYNGEERAKGNILERFSAQQFPDLHSELNLSSLELGDSALYFCASSVQSGDTDTQYFGPGTRLTVL.

J is TRBJ1-1 and V is TRBV14; a weak D match, TRBD1 (6 bases). The CDR3 is 13 residues long. Germline lookup yields CDR1 SGHDN and CDR2 FVKESK. Trimming left V 2 bases short and J 5 bases short, with 9 bases between. CDR3 nucleotide sequence: TGTGCCAGCAGCCAACGACAGGTTACTGAAGCTTTCTTT. This translates into CASSQRQVTEAFF.

This clone came up a few times. The chain is built from TRBV28 and TRBJ2-7; 7 positions agree with TRBD1. Per germline, CDR1 MDHEN and CDR2 SYDVKM. The CDR3 loop spans 16 amino acids. V trimming: 2 bases; J trimming: 4 bases; junction bases outside the gene matches: 11. DNA of the CDR3: TGTGCCAGCAGTTTACCCCGGGCCCGGGACAGATACGAGCAGTACTTC. This codes for CASSLPRARDRYEQYF.

J is TRBJ1-1 and V is TRBV5-1, with 7 nucleotides matching TRBD1. From germline, CDR1 is SGHRS and CDR2 YFSETQ. CDR3 length: 15 amino acids. V was clipped by 0 bases and J by 6 bases; unmatched bases: 8. CDR3 sequence (DNA): TGCGCCAGCAGCTTGGAGAGGGGGCTGACGCCTGAAGCTTTCTTT. Translated: CASSLERGLTPEAFF.

CDR3 bases: TGTGCCAGCAGCTTGGGACATCGGAACACTGAAGCTTTCTTT. Amino acids: CASSLGHRNTEAFF. The chain links TRBV7-3 to TRBJ1-1; D possibly corresponds to TRBD1 (6 bases). Germline values: CDR1 SGHTA, CDR2 FQGTGA. V was clipped by 3 bases and J by 1 base, with 9 bases between them. CDR3 length equals 14 residues.

The chain has TRBV5-6 and TRBJ2-2; TRBD1 matches at 7 bases. Germline-derived CDR1 and CDR2 are SGHDT and YYEEEE. V lost 1 base, J lost 6 bases, and 3 bases stayed unmatched. The CDR3 totals 14 residues. This chain's CDR3 is CASSLRGGPGELFF. CDR3 DNA sequence: TGTGCCAGCAGCTTGAGAGGGGGCCCCGGGGAGCTGTTTTTT.

CDR3 nucleotides: TGTGCCAGCAGCTTTCTTCAGGGAGGTGGGGACGAGCAGTACTTC. Encoded protein: CASSFLQGGGDEQYF. The chain uses TRBV7-9 and TRBJ2-7, with D perhaps TRBD2 (6 bases). CDR3 length equals 15 residues. Germline CDR1 reads SEHNR; CDR2 reads FQNEAQ (reference sequence). Trimming pared 3 bases from V and 5 bases from J, leaving 17 bases between. Looking up the rest from reference TRBV7-9 and TRBJ2-7 gives the full variable domain: DTGVSQNPRHKITKRGQNVTFRCDPISEHNRLYWYRQTLGQGPEFLTYFQNEAQLEKSRLLSDRFSAERPKGSFSTLEIQRTEQGDSAMYLCASSFLQGGGDEQYFGPGTRLTVT.

The sample holds a few counts of this clone. The chain joins TRBV7-9 to TRBJ1-1; TRBD1 is a possible D gene (5 bases). Trimming left V 0 bases short and J 5 bases short, with 13 bases between. This CDR3 spans 15 amino acids. Germline loops: CDR1 SEHNR, CDR2 FQNEAQ (reference sequence). DNA of the CDR3: TGTGCCAGCAGCTTAGCGATCGGGGGTAGGACTGAAGCTTTCTTT. Protein product: CASSLAIGGRTEAFF.